This entry is about one T cell receptor (beta chain). This clonotype was detected only a few times. No cognate antigen has been identified for it. One base away there is no much larger clone; base qualities are not given. The data were obtained in a study of T cells after yellow fever vaccination (dated by TCRdb to about 2019). A note on the overall study: The SMART-Seq v4 Ultra Low Input RNA kit was used to prepare libraries from fractions with low cell numbers. Blood was collected at multiple timepoints before and after primary and secondary immunization, and bulk PBMC replicates and cell subsets were isolated. Two healthy male donors made up the cohort, one aged 18 to 30 years and the other aged 30 to 40 years. To track T-cell clones before and after primary and booster YFV17D yellow fever vaccination, bulk TCR alpha and beta repertoires were sequenced longitudinally.

The intended sense of this specimen's treatment or condition label: live attenuated yellow fever vaccine strain. At each blood-draw timepoint, two biological replicates of bulk PBMCs were obtained. PBMCs were isolated from peripheral blood using a standard Ficoll-Paque protocol. TriZol was used to extract RNA from bulk PBMCs, CD4 and CD8 fractions, and dextramer-positive and dextramer-negative fractions. On the study overall, not on this receptor specifically: A small share of clonotypes occurred in both CD4 and CD8 compartments, likely arising from convergent recombination. Compared with the primary T-cell response, the secondary T-cell response was faster but weaker, reaching its peak on day 5 rather than on day 15. FACS-sorted repertoires could contain abundant contaminating clonotypes from the bulk population, so computational filtering was required. Because the study included only a couple of donors, the extent to which the findings can be generalized is limited. After the booster, most clones that had expanded after primary vaccination were detected again (about 95% of CD4 and more than 80% of CD8), suggesting broad maintenance of memory.

TCR cDNA was synthesized by 5'RACE template switching, which introduced a universal primer site and unique molecular identifiers. Priming of cDNA synthesis was performed from both the TCR alpha and TCR beta constant segments. Library amplification used two PCR steps, and the second PCR step added sample barcodes and sequencing adapters. Sequencing of the libraries was done on either Illumina HiSeq 2500 (2x100 bp) or NovaSeq (2x150 bp). The original pipeline was this. MIGEC handled demultiplexing of reads and collapsing into UMI consensus sequences, while MiXCR performed V(D)J alignment. Vaccine-responding clonotypes were defined with edgeR using replicate PBMC samples, requiring FDR below 0.01 and a log2 fold change above 5 up to day 15. Bulk clonotypes were assigned CD4 or CD8 identity according to which sequenced CD4 or CD8 repertoire held them at higher abundance. The public reads were run again by TCRdb, first through fastp at Q25 and then through MiXCR, and only productive beta chains were kept. Rows matching on CDR3 protein sequence are summarized as one entry with the most common DNA and genes. TCRdb's processing, not the study's, gives the V and J calls here. This sample lists approximately 600,000 distinct CDR3 sequences; approximately 13% were detected once. More than 13% of the sample goes to the ten largest clones.

Counted from cysteine to phenylalanine, this CDR3 has 13 amino acids. Left in the record is the CDR3 DNA by itself, 39 bases read in frame from the first base. Between the V and J ends, shortened by 5 bases and 14 bases respectively, the junction contains 19 bases. The germline V gene specifies SGHAT as CDR1 and FQNNGV as CDR2. Recombination linked TRBV11-2 to TRBJ2-1, with TRBD2 tentatively as D gene (6 bases match). The sequence was obtained from a man aged 30 to 45 who received the YFV17D yellow fever vaccine. This sample comprised PBMCs, obtained on the day of the yellow fever booster vaccination. The CDR3 protein is CASSPRGEGGEFF. The DNA reads TGTGCCAGCAGCCCTAGAGGTGAAGGAGGGGAGTTCTTC.